Listed below are T cell receptor beta chains from one sample, sequenced in a study of T cells in localized non-small cell lung cancer. Clones were sequenced by immunoSEQ multiplex PCR, and TCRdb holds only the in-frame ones, with some missing. The sample has about 3,300 clones; about a quarter are singletons. The sequencing here drew on lung tumor tissue, taken before any cancer treatment. The source is a male donor aged 60 or over with stage I lung adenocarcinoma. Each CDR3 is given with its conserved first and last residue. Fields, in order: J gene, D gene, clone size, V gene, CDR3 DNA, CDR3 protein. A D gene is named only where the DNA matches it firmly. Clone size is stated in some rows and not others, as once, few, many or a class when expanded.

j_call: TRBJ1-5
d_call: .
clone_size: many
v_call: TRBV11-3
cdr3_nt: TGTGCCAGCAGCTTAGGAGGGGTGGGGCAGCCCCAGCATTTT
cdr3_aa: CASSLGGVGQPQHF

j_call: TRBJ2-6
d_call: TRBD2
clone_size: .
v_call: TRBV19
cdr3_nt: TGTGCCAGTAGTCCCTATTCGGCAGGGACTAGCTCTGGGGCCAACGTCCTGACTTTC
cdr3_aa: CASSPYSAGTSSGANVLTF

j_call: TRBJ2-7
d_call: .
clone_size: few
v_call: TRBV11-3
cdr3_nt: TGTGCCAGCAGCTTAGGTGGTGGTAGGTCGTACGAGCAGTACTTC
cdr3_aa: CASSLGGGRSYEQYF

j_call: TRBJ1-4
d_call: .
clone_size: few
v_call: TRBV5-2
cdr3_nt: .
cdr3_aa: CASSFGTGSTNEKLFF

j_call: TRBJ1-3
d_call: .
clone_size: .
v_call: TRBV21-1
cdr3_nt: TGTGCCAGCAGCTTTATCGGACTGGGGAACACCATATATTTT
cdr3_aa: CASSFIGLGNTIYF

j_call: TRBJ2-2
d_call: .
clone_size: .
v_call: TRBV6-8
cdr3_nt: TGTGCCAGCTCGCACGACAACGGGGAGCTGTTTTTT
cdr3_aa: CASSHDNGELFF

j_call: TRBJ2-3
d_call: .
clone_size: few
v_call: TRBV9
cdr3_nt: TGTGCCAGCAGCGTTGAGGTTCCAGATACGCAGTATTTT
cdr3_aa: CASSVEVPDTQYF

j_call: TRBJ2-7
d_call: .
clone_size: medium-sized
v_call: TRBV6-8
cdr3_nt: TGTGCCAGCAGTGGGGTGGTGGGGACCTCCTACGAGCAGTACTTC
cdr3_aa: CASSGVVGTSYEQYF

j_call: TRBJ2-5
d_call: .
clone_size: .
v_call: TRBV29-1
cdr3_nt: TGCAGCGTTGGCGGGACCCAAGAGACCCAGTACTTC
cdr3_aa: CSVGGTQETQYF

j_call: TRBJ2-2
d_call: TRBD1
clone_size: once
v_call: TRBV30
cdr3_nt: TGTGCCTGGGGCCCTTTAAGGGGGCCCACCGGGGAGCTGTTTTTT
cdr3_aa: CAWGPLRGPTGELFF

j_call: TRBJ1-1
d_call: .
clone_size: .
v_call: TRBV5-1
cdr3_nt: TGCGCCAGCAGCTTGGCTCCCTACTCCCCCTCAGCTTTCTTT
cdr3_aa: CASSLAPYSPSAFF

j_call: TRBJ1-4
d_call: .
clone_size: few
v_call: TRBV30
cdr3_nt: TGTGCCTGGAGTCACGAAACTAATGAAAAACTGTTTTTT
cdr3_aa: CAWSHETNEKLFF

j_call: TRBJ2-3
d_call: .
clone_size: .
v_call: TRBV11-3
cdr3_nt: TGTGCCAGCAGCCCAGAGGGGCGCGGACTAGATACGCAGTATTTT
cdr3_aa: CASSPEGRGLDTQYF

j_call: TRBJ2-7
d_call: .
clone_size: .
v_call: TRBV19
cdr3_nt: TGTGCCAGTAGTATAGATCACCCTACAAACGAGCAGTACTTC
cdr3_aa: CASSIDHPTNEQYF

j_call: TRBJ1-2
d_call: .
clone_size: once
v_call: TRBV25-1
cdr3_nt: TGTGCCAGCAGTGAAAGAAAAGGAATCTATGGCTACACCTTC
cdr3_aa: CASSERKGIYGYTF

j_call: TRBJ2-1
d_call: .
clone_size: medium-sized
v_call: TRBV6-8
cdr3_nt: TGTGCCAGCAGTGACGGGGGAGGATCCTACAATGAGCAGTTCTTC
cdr3_aa: CASSDGGGSYNEQFF

j_call: TRBJ1-2
d_call: TRBD1
clone_size: medium-sized
v_call: TRBV9
cdr3_nt: TGTGCCAGCAGTGAAGGGACAGAAGTCTATGGCTACACCTTC
cdr3_aa: CASSEGTEVYGYTF

j_call: TRBJ1-3
d_call: TRBD1
clone_size: .
v_call: TRBV5-1
cdr3_nt: TGCGCCAGCAGGGAGACAGGGCGCTCTGGAAACACCATATATTTT
cdr3_aa: CASRETGRSGNTIYF

j_call: TRBJ2-3
d_call: TRBD1
clone_size: .
v_call: TRBV6-8
cdr3_nt: TGTGCCAGCGGCCGGGGGACAGGGTCAGATACGCAGTATTTT
cdr3_aa: CASGRGTGSDTQYF

j_call: TRBJ2-7
d_call: .
clone_size: .
v_call: TRBV7-6
cdr3_nt: TGTGCCAGCAGCTTAGTAAGGTCGCAGGGGCCACACGAGCAGTACTTC
cdr3_aa: CASSLVRSQGPHEQYF

j_call: TRBJ2-7
d_call: .
clone_size: few
v_call: TRBV14
cdr3_nt: TGTGCCAGCAGCCAAGATATTTGGGATTACGAGCAGTACTTC
cdr3_aa: CASSQDIWDYEQYF

j_call: TRBJ1-4
d_call: TRBD1
clone_size: few
v_call: TRBV19
cdr3_nt: TGTGCCAGCTCCCTGGGACAGATCAATGAAAAACTGTTTTTT
cdr3_aa: CASSLGQINEKLFF

j_call: TRBJ2-3
d_call: .
clone_size: .
v_call: TRBV19
cdr3_nt: TGTGCCAGTAGTAGGACCAGGAGCACAGATACGCAGTATTTT
cdr3_aa: CASSRTRSTDTQYF

j_call: TRBJ2-7
d_call: TRBD2
clone_size: once
v_call: TRBV18
cdr3_nt: TGTGCCAGCTCACCCAGCCTGGGAGGGATTAGTGCCTACGAGCAGTACTTC
cdr3_aa: CASSPSLGGISAYEQYF

j_call: TRBJ2-7
d_call: TRBD1
clone_size: few
v_call: TRBV9
cdr3_nt: TGTGCCAGCAGTGAAGGCTCAGGGGGCCCCTACGAGCAGTACTTC
cdr3_aa: CASSEGSGGPYEQYF

j_call: TRBJ1-1
d_call: .
clone_size: .
v_call: TRBV25-1
cdr3_nt: TGTGCCAGCAGTGCGAGCAACAGGGTAGTAAGCACTGAAGCTTTCTTT
cdr3_aa: CASSASNRVVSTEAFF

j_call: TRBJ2-1
d_call: .
clone_size: once
v_call: TRBV7-1
cdr3_nt: TGTGCCAGCAGCTACCAGGGGTGGGGTGAGCAGTTCTTC
cdr3_aa: CASSYQGWGEQFF

j_call: TRBJ1-1
d_call: .
clone_size: .
v_call: TRBV18
cdr3_nt: TGTGCCAGCTCTCAAGCGGACGTTGTAACTGAAGCTTTCTTT
cdr3_aa: CASSQADVVTEAFF

j_call: TRBJ2-7
d_call: .
clone_size: medium-sized
v_call: TRBV9
cdr3_nt: TGTGCCAGCAGCTTAGATGGGTGGGAGCAGTACTTC
cdr3_aa: CASSLDGWEQYF

j_call: TRBJ1-1
d_call: .
clone_size: medium-sized
v_call: TRBV6-8
cdr3_nt: TGTGCCAGCCGACTTTCAGGCGCAAACACTGAAGCTTTCTTT
cdr3_aa: CASRLSGANTEAFF

j_call: TRBJ2-6
d_call: .
clone_size: .
v_call: TRBV5-1
cdr3_nt: TGCGCCAGCAGCTTAAATTTCTTCTCTGGGGCCAACGTCCTGACTTTC
cdr3_aa: CASSLNFFSGANVLTF

j_call: TRBJ2-2
d_call: TRBD1
clone_size: .
v_call: TRBV2
cdr3_nt: TGTGCCAGCAGCGGGACAGCCAAGAGCACCGGGGAGCTGTTTTTT
cdr3_aa: CASSGTAKSTGELFF

j_call: TRBJ2-1
d_call: TRBD2
clone_size: few
v_call: TRBV15
cdr3_nt: TGTGCCACCAGCAGCCTGGGGACTAGCGGGGGAACCTACAATGAGCAGTTCTTC
cdr3_aa: CATSSLGTSGGTYNEQFF

j_call: TRBJ2-3
d_call: .
clone_size: many
v_call: TRBV11-3
cdr3_nt: TGTGCCAGCAGCTTAGAAGTCAGGGGTAGTACATCAGATACGCAGTATTTT
cdr3_aa: CASSLEVRGSTSDTQYF

j_call: TRBJ1-5
d_call: .
clone_size: medium-sized
v_call: TRBV6-8
cdr3_nt: TGTGCCAGCAGTTACTCGACCGGACCCTATAGCAATCAGCCCCAGCATTTT
cdr3_aa: CASSYSTGPYSNQPQHF

j_call: TRBJ1-1
d_call: .
clone_size: .
v_call: TRBV19
cdr3_nt: TGTGCCAGCAGCAGCCGGGGGTTTTCGGGCACTGAAGCTTTCTTT
cdr3_aa: CASSSRGFSGTEAFF

j_call: TRBJ1-6
d_call: .
clone_size: .
v_call: TRBV19
cdr3_nt: TGTGCCAGTAGTGACCGCAGGGCTTCACCCCTCCACTTT
cdr3_aa: CASSDRRASPLHF

j_call: TRBJ1-2
d_call: .
clone_size: .
v_call: TRBV18
cdr3_nt: TGTGCCAGCTCACCGTACAGGGAGTCTGGCTATGGCTACACCTTC
cdr3_aa: CASSPYRESGYGYTF

j_call: TRBJ2-7
d_call: TRBD1
clone_size: .
v_call: TRBV19
cdr3_nt: TGTGCCAGTAGTTCCCCCGGGACAGGGGGCGCAGAGCAGTACTTC
cdr3_aa: CASSSPGTGGAEQYF

j_call: TRBJ1-1
d_call: TRBD1
clone_size: medium-sized
v_call: TRBV11-3
cdr3_nt: TGTGCCAGCAGCTTGAGGACAGGGGGCACTGAAGCTTTCTTT
cdr3_aa: CASSLRTGGTEAFF

j_call: TRBJ2-7
d_call: .
clone_size: .
v_call: TRBV21-1
cdr3_nt: TGTGCCAGCAGCCCCGGCGGCTACGAGCAGTACTTC
cdr3_aa: CASSPGGYEQYF

j_call: TRBJ1-2
d_call: .
clone_size: few
v_call: TRBV11-3
cdr3_nt: TGTGCCAGCGCCTCTCGGGGTCTCTCTAACTATGGCTACACCTTC
cdr3_aa: CASASRGLSNYGYTF

j_call: TRBJ1-2
d_call: .
clone_size: few
v_call: TRBV19
cdr3_nt: TGTGCCAGTGGGATGAGGGCGCGTTATGGCTACACCTTC
cdr3_aa: CASGMRARYGYTF

j_call: TRBJ2-3
d_call: .
clone_size: few
v_call: TRBV5-1
cdr3_nt: TGCGCCAGCAGCTTGCACCTTTCTAGCACAGATACGCAGTATTTT
cdr3_aa: CASSLHLSSTDTQYF

j_call: TRBJ1-5
d_call: .
clone_size: .
v_call: TRBV28
cdr3_nt: TGTGCCAGCATTTCTCCTCCTGGGCATAGCAATCAGCCCCAGCATTTT
cdr3_aa: CASISPPGHSNQPQHF

j_call: TRBJ1-5
d_call: .
clone_size: .
v_call: TRBV19
cdr3_nt: TGTGCCAGTAGTGGTGGAGGACCCCAGCATTTT
cdr3_aa: CASSGGGPQHF

j_call: TRBJ1-5
d_call: TRBD1
clone_size: few
v_call: TRBV15
cdr3_nt: TGTGCCACCAGCACGACGGGACAGTCAAGTTACAATCAGCCCCAGCATTTT
cdr3_aa: CATSTTGQSSYNQPQHF

j_call: TRBJ1-1
d_call: .
clone_size: few
v_call: TRBV5-1
cdr3_nt: TGCGCCAGCAGCTGGGGACCGAGGGAAGTCACTGAAGCTTTCTTT
cdr3_aa: CASSWGPREVTEAFF

j_call: TRBJ2-7
d_call: .
clone_size: .
v_call: TRBV11-3
cdr3_nt: TGTGCCAGCAGTTTACAAGCGTCGACAGCCTTACACTACGAGCAGTACTTC
cdr3_aa: CASSLQASTALHYEQYF

j_call: TRBJ2-2
d_call: .
clone_size: few
v_call: TRBV1
cdr3_nt: TGCGCCAGCAGCCAAAGTGCCTCTCTTGGGCCAGACACCGGGGAGCTGTTTTTT
cdr3_aa: CASSQSASLGPDTGELFF

j_call: TRBJ2-5
d_call: .
clone_size: medium-sized
v_call: TRBV11-3
cdr3_nt: TGTGCCAGCAGCTTAGGGTACGGGCAGGAGACCCAGTACTTC
cdr3_aa: CASSLGYGQETQYF